This is a list of T cell receptor beta chains from one sample in a study of neurological immune-mediated disorders. A single record per CDR3 protein comes from TCRdb applying MiXCR to the 5' RACE reads. The table lists about 16,000 distinct CDR3 sequences, about 20% of them singletons. Sequenced material: PBMCs. The origin of the receptors is a man between 45 and 60 years old in good health. Both conserved end residues are part of each CDR3. D genes are given only for firm matches. Size values are once, few and many counts, or a class for expanded clones, and some rows have none.

D gene: TRBD2; V gene: TRBV5-1; J gene: TRBJ2-1; clone size: many; CDR3 DNA: TGCGCCAGCAGCTTAGGACTAGTTGGCGAGCAGTTCTTC; CDR3 protein: CASSLGLVGEQFF
D gene: .; V gene: TRBV5-5; J gene: TRBJ2-3; clone size: .; CDR3 DNA: TGTGCCAGCAGCTTGGCAGGGGCAGATACGCAGTATTTT; CDR3 protein: CASSLAGADTQYF
D gene: .; V gene: TRBV5-1; J gene: TRBJ1-5; clone size: many; CDR3 DNA: TGCGCCAGCAGCTTGGGGGAGGTAGGAGGCAATCAGCCCCAGCATTTT; CDR3 protein: CASSLGEVGGNQPQHF
D gene: .; V gene: TRBV24-1; J gene: TRBJ2-2; clone size: .; CDR3 DNA: TGTGCCACCAGTGAAGGGGCAGGGCGAACCGGGGAGCTGTTTTTT; CDR3 protein: CATSEGAGRTGELFF
D gene: .; V gene: TRBV6-5; J gene: TRBJ1-3; clone size: many; CDR3 DNA: TGTGCCAGCAGTTACAACGGTCCGGAGGGAAACACCATATATTTT; CDR3 protein: CASSYNGPEGNTIYF
D gene: .; V gene: TRBV5-1; J gene: TRBJ2-7; clone size: .; CDR3 DNA: TGCGCCAGCAGCTCAGGTCCGGGGATGGGCTACGAGCAGTACTTC; CDR3 protein: CASSSGPGMGYEQYF
D gene: .; V gene: TRBV29-1; J gene: TRBJ1-2; clone size: many; CDR3 DNA: TGCAGCGTTGTTGGGGCCGGTGGCTACACCTTC; CDR3 protein: CSVVGAGGYTF
D gene: .; V gene: TRBV7-2; J gene: TRBJ1-4; clone size: .; CDR3 DNA: TGTGCCAGCAGCTCCTCTAGGGATGAAAAACTGTTTTTT; CDR3 protein: CASSSSRDEKLFF
D gene: .; V gene: TRBV20-1; J gene: TRBJ1-5; clone size: many; CDR3 DNA: TGCAGTGCTAGAGATGGTGGAAAGGCTGGTTACAATCAGCCCCAGCATTTT; CDR3 protein: CSARDGGKAGYNQPQHF
D gene: TRBD1; V gene: TRBV7-6; J gene: TRBJ2-7; clone size: many; CDR3 DNA: TGTGCCAGCAGCCCGCGACAGGGGGCGTCGGCGGGAGTAACAGAGCAGTACTTC; CDR3 protein: CASSPRQGASAGVTEQYF
D gene: .; V gene: TRBV3-1; J gene: TRBJ2-1; clone size: many; CDR3 DNA: TGTGCCAGCAGCCAGACGTGGTCGGATGAGCAGTTCTTC; CDR3 protein: CASSQTWSDEQFF
D gene: .; V gene: TRBV7-8; J gene: TRBJ1-1; clone size: .; CDR3 DNA: TGTGCCAGCAGCTTAGAATTAGGGGCCCGGTCCCACTTT; CDR3 protein: CASSLELGARSHF
D gene: .; V gene: TRBV20-1; J gene: TRBJ1-2; clone size: many; CDR3 DNA: TGCAGTGCTCGCGCTCCAGGGTCTAGAGGTGGCTACACCTTC; CDR3 protein: CSARAPGSRGGYTF
D gene: TRBD1; V gene: TRBV5-1; J gene: TRBJ2-7; clone size: many; CDR3 DNA: TGCGCCAGCAGCCCGGACAGGCCCTACGAGCAGTACTTC; CDR3 protein: CASSPDRPYEQYF
D gene: .; V gene: TRBV10-3; J gene: TRBJ1-1; clone size: medium-sized; CDR3 DNA: TGTGCCATCAGTCACAGGCGGATTAACACTGAAGCTTTCTTT; CDR3 protein: CAISHRRINTEAFF
D gene: .; V gene: TRBV27; J gene: TRBJ2-7; clone size: many; CDR3 DNA: TGTGCCAGCAGCTGGGGGACACGGTCCTACGAGCAGTACTTC; CDR3 protein: CASSWGTRSYEQYF
D gene: TRBD2; V gene: TRBV7-2; J gene: TRBJ2-7; clone size: many; CDR3 DNA: TGTGCCAGCAGCTTAGCCTCTAGCGGGGTTTCCGAGCAGTACTTC; CDR3 protein: CASSLASSGVSEQYF
D gene: TRBD1; V gene: TRBV5-1; J gene: TRBJ2-1; clone size: many; CDR3 DNA: TGCGCCAGCACGGGGCCGGGACAGGGCGTGGGTGAGCAGTTCTTC; CDR3 protein: CASTGPGQGVGEQFF